This T cell receptor (beta chain) was sequenced during a study of blood T cells in healthy people across ages. Study-level findings and limits: Researchers said unsorted PBMCs prevented a conclusive naive versus antigen-experienced comparison.

This CDR3 is built from 13 residues. Between the trimmed V and J ends, which lost 5 bases and 1 base, there was a span of 10 bases. CDR1 is DFQATT, CDR2 SNEGSKA, per germline (reference sequence). This clonotype was found a few times. Its specificity is unknown. A second about 6 to 11 cycle PCR used barcoded and J-beta primers. TCRdb reanalysed the 5' RACE reads using MiXCR and keeps one entry per CDR3 protein. Of about 1 million distinct CDR3 sequences listed, 35% to 55% are singletons. The receptor was derived from a woman aged 60-75 years in good health. The sequenced sample consisted of blood. The chain has TRBV20-1 and TRBJ2-3, with D maybe TRBD2 (5 bases). The CDR3 nucleotides read TGCAGTGCTCTGGAGGTCCGCACAGATACGCAGTATTTT. Its translation: CSALEVRTDTQYF.